The next 20 T cell receptor beta chains were all read from a single sample in a study of PD-1 blockade in classical Hodgkin lymphoma. No patient escaped relapse after autologous stem cell transplantation, and brentuximab vedotin exposure varied. Measured with immunoSEQ multiplex PCR; TCRdb has only the in-frame clones, and not every one. The table lists 20,000 to 25,000 clones, about 80% of them singletons. Sequenced material: peripheral blood mononuclear cells (PBMCs), taken before the second cycle of nivolumab. The receptor source for this set is a human donor with classical Hodgkin lymphoma.

This sequence joins TRBV10-3 and TRBJ2-7; 7 nucleotides agree with TRBD2. The CDR3 is 15 residues long. V shed 4 bases, J shed 2 bases, and the junction held 8 bases outside the gene matches. Germline values: CDR1 ENHRY, CDR2 SYGVKD. CDR3 sequence: CAISGEGASTYEQYF. DNA of the CDR3: TGTGCCATCAGTGGGGAGGGAGCAAGTACCTACGAGCAGTACTTC.

The chain uses TRBV7-9 and TRBJ2-3; 12 bases map to TRBD2. The CDR3 loop spans 15 amino acids. V shed 2 bases and J 5 bases; nucleotides not matched to a gene: 2. Germline CDR1 and CDR2: SEHNR and FQNEAQ (reference sequence). CDR3 DNA: TGTGCCAGCAGCTTACTAGCGGGGGGGCTAGATACGCAGTATTTT. Encoded protein: CASSLLAGGLDTQYF.

The chain employs TRBV9 and TRBJ2-5; tentatively, D is TRBD1 or TRBD2 (5 bases each). This CDR3 contains 15 residues. CDR1 and CDR2 (germline): SGDLS, YYNGEE. V lost 3 bases and J lost 2, with 14 bases in between. This CDR3 is CASSAPRGGQETQYF. The CDR3 coding sequence is TGTGCCAGCAGCGCCCCCCGTGGGGGACAAGAGACCCAGTACTTC.

V is TRBV19 and J is TRBJ2-2; 10 nucleotides align to TRBD1. Losses at the gene ends were 3 bases for V and 4 bases for J; bases not matched to a gene: 5. The CDR3 sequence is 16 residues long. Germline assignment: CDR1 LNHDA and CDR2 SQIVND (reference sequence). CDR3 amino acids: CASSIPGTGATGELFF. For the CDR3, the DNA is TGTGCCAGTAGTATTCCTGGGACAGGGGCCACCGGGGAGCTGTTTTTT.

The chain combines TRBV19 with TRBJ1-1, with 7 bases identical to TRBD1. The junction had 3 bases not matched to a gene; V was cut back by 1 base and J by 4 bases. The CDR3 totals 14 residues. In germline, CDR1 is LNHDA, CDR2 SQIVND (reference sequence). The DNA for the CDR3 is TGTGCCAGTAGTATAGTGACAGGGAGCACTGAAGCTTTCTTT. Its protein product is CASSIVTGSTEAFF. The whole variable domain, remainder taken from reference TRBV19 and TRBJ1-1, is DGGITQSPKYLFRKEGQNVTLSCEQNLNHDAMYWYRQDPGQGLRLIYYSQIVNDFQKGDIAEGYSVSREKKESFPLTVTSAQKNPTAFYLCASSIVTGSTEAFFGQGTRLTVV.

This clone is a singleton in its sample. The gene calls are TRBV29-1 and TRBJ2-5; no clear D gene. TRBJ2-7 matches the DNA end more closely, so the J call is doubtful. The germline V gene encodes CDR1 SQVTM and CDR2 ANQGSEA. CDR3 size: 12 residues. The CDR3 region is CSVEGSSYEQYF. The CDR3 DNA reads TGCAGCGTTGAGGGCAGCTCCTACGAGCAGTACTTC.

The gene calls are TRBV10-3 and TRBJ2-6, with a tentative D call TRBD1 (6 bases). Trimming stripped 5 bases from V and 2 bases from J, with 19 bases between. This CDR3 is 18 amino acids long. CDR1 is ENHRY, CDR2 SYGVKD, per germline. CDR3 bases: TGTGCCATCAGTTTCGGACAAGGGGGATTCGCTGGGGCCAACGTCCTGACTTTC. Protein product: CAISFGQGGFAGANVLTF.

The rearrangement uses TRBV5-1 and TRBJ1-6; 11 positions match TRBD1. Germline CDR1 and CDR2: SGHRS and YFSETQ. The J segment lost 8 bases and the V segment lost 1 base, leaving 8 bases of the junction unmatched. This CDR3 is 17 amino acids long. The CDR3: CASSLRDRGGRYSPLHF. The CDR3 coding sequence is TGCGCCAGCAGCTTGAGGGACAGGGGGGGAAGATATTCACCCCTCCACTTT.

The V gene is TRBV29-1, the J gene TRBJ1-4; 8 nucleotides match TRBD1. The CDR3 runs to 15 residues. Germline V lookup: CDR1 SQVTM, CDR2 ANQGSEA. Trimming took 3 bases from V and 6 from J; bases not matched to a gene: 9. The CDR3: CSVESSGQGHEKLFF. The CDR3 DNA sequence: TGCAGCGTTGAGTCAAGTGGACAGGGTCATGAAAAACTGTTTTTT.

The gene calls are TRBV6-1 and TRBJ1-5, with D hard to call. V was shortened by 5 bases and J by 0 bases, with 11 bases between the two germline ends. This CDR3 contains 15 residues. Looked up from germline, CDR1 is MNHNS and CDR2 is SASEGT. CDR3 in DNA: TGTGCCAGCAGTACCGGGGTCGATAGCAATCAGCCCCAGCATTTT. Its protein is CASSTGVDSNQPQHF.

This chain links TRBV6-6 with TRBJ1-2, with 8 bases identical to TRBD1. CDR1 is MNHNY, CDR2 SVGAGI, per germline (reference sequence). The CDR3 consists of 13 residues. The junction had 5 bases not matched to a gene; V was cut back by 4 bases and J by 7 bases. CDR3 sequence reads: CASSLQGGGGYTF. The CDR3 coding sequence is TGTGCCAGCAGTTTACAGGGGGGGGGTGGCTACACCTTC.

The V gene is TRBV6-5, the J gene TRBJ1-1, with 8 bases lining up with TRBD1. This CDR3 is built from 16 residues. The germline V gene has CDR1 MNHEY and CDR2 SVGAGI. The junction had 5 bases not matched to a gene; V was cut back by 0 bases and J by 2 bases. Here the CDR3 reads CASSYSRGQANTEAFF. DNA for the CDR3: TGTGCCAGCAGTTACTCTAGGGGACAGGCTAACACTGAAGCTTTCTTT.

The chain couples TRBV6-1 to TRBJ2-7; maybe TRBD1 (6 bases). CDR1 MNHNS and CDR2 SASEGT come from the germline V gene. This CDR3 has 14 residues. The ends were cut back, 2 bases at V and 3 bases at J, with 11 bases in the middle. Here the CDR3 reads CASSETPQGYEQYF. Written as DNA, the CDR3 is TGTGCCAGCAGTGAAACCCCACAGGGCTACGAGCAGTACTTC.

The rearrangement joins TRBV10-1 to TRBJ2-5; D is undetermined. The CDR3 runs 14 residues. CDR1 and CDR2 from the germline V gene are WNHNN and SYGVQD (reference sequence). Trimming removed 0 bases at V and 7 bases at J, with 12 bases between. CDR3 sequence (DNA): TGCGCCAGCAGTGAGTCGAGTTGGCGTCGGACCCAGTACTTC. Its protein is CASSESSWRRTQYF.

The chain employs TRBV5-1 and TRBJ1-2; D gene unclear. The CDR3 has 13 residues. Looked up from germline, CDR1 is SGHRS and CDR2 is YFSETQ. V was shortened by 4 bases and J by 6 bases, with 13 bases between the two germline ends. CDR3: CASSAEGLDGYTF. The CDR3 DNA reads as TGCGCCAGCAGCGCGGAAGGTCTAGATGGCTACACCTTC.

V gene TRBV4-2 combines with J gene TRBJ1-2; D unresolved. The germline gives CDR1 LGHNA, CDR2 YNFKEQ. The CDR3 is 11 amino acids. The V and J ends lost 5 bases and 10 bases respectively, with 11 bases between them. CDR3 protein: CASSGGLDYTF. The DNA for the CDR3 is TGTGCCAGCAGCGGCGGTTTGGACTACACCTTC.

This rearrangement joins TRBV9 to TRBJ2-3, with D hard to call. The ends were cut back, 4 bases at V and 0 bases at J, with 9 bases in the middle. Per the germline V gene, CDR1 is SGDLS and CDR2 is YYNGEE. CDR3 length: 14 amino acids. As DNA, the CDR3 is TGTGCCAGCAGCCCATCACCGAGCACAGATACGCAGTATTTT. It yields the protein CASSPSPSTDTQYF.

About this clone itself: Other DNA sequences from this sample encode an identical CDR3 as well. This chain connects TRBV6-6 to TRBJ2-2; 8 bases map to TRBD1. The CDR3 totals 15 residues. V was clipped by 2 bases and J by 5 bases; unmatched bases: 4. CDR1 is MNHNY and CDR2 is SVGAGI in the germline V gene (reference sequence). CDR3: CASSYGQGGTGELFF. DNA of the CDR3: TGTGCCAGCAGTTACGGACAGGGAGGAACCGGGGAGCTGTTTTTT.

The J gene is TRBJ2-7, the V gene TRBV29-1, with D possibly being TRBD1 (6 bases). Germline V gene data show CDR1 as SQVTM and CDR2 as ANQGSEA. The CDR3 runs 13 residues. The V and J ends lost 3 bases and 9 bases respectively, with 18 bases between them. Here the CDR3 reads CSVEGATTTGQYF. CDR3 DNA: TGCAGCGTTGAGGGGGCCACGACTACGGGGCAGTACTTC.

CDR3: CASSMGQGIGEQYF. Written as DNA, the CDR3 is TGTGCCAGTAGTATGGGACAGGGTATAGGCGAGCAGTACTTC. The chain combines TRBV19 with TRBJ2-7, with 9 bases aligning to TRBD1. The CDR3 sequence is 14 residues long. With 3 bases clipped from V and 6 bases from J, the junction kept 6 bases outside the gene matches. Germline V gene lookup returns CDR1 LNHDA and CDR2 SQIVND (reference sequence). The variable domain in full, completed from reference TRBV19 and TRBJ2-7, reads DGGITQSPKYLFRKEGQNVTLSCEQNLNHDAMYWYRQDPGQGLRLIYYSQIVNDFQKGDIAEGYSVSREKKESFPLTVTSAQKNPTAFYLCASSMGQGIGEQYFGPGTRLTVT.